This TCR beta chain was documented in a study of blood T cells in healthy people across ages. CDR3 length: 16 residues. A J-beta primer mix and a sample-barcoded 5' primer were used in a second PCR of about 7 to 12 cycles. TCRdb ran MiXCR on the 5' RACE reads and lists one entry per CDR3 protein. Among 700,000 or so distinct CDR3 sequences listed, around 41% were seen once. The chain uses TRBV21-1 and TRBJ2-2; the table's D call, TRBD1, has no DNA check behind it. TRBV21-1 counts as a pseudogene. This clonotype was obtained from an older man in good health. The specimen was blood. This chain's CDR3 is CASSKRGRDGAGELFF. The CDR3 DNA sequence: TGTGCCAGCAGCAAAAGGGGCAGGGATGGAGCCGGGGAGCTGTTTTTT.